Following are 18 T cell receptor beta chains from one sample sequenced in a study of metastatic and nonmetastatic thyroid tumors. Through MiXCR, TCRdb re-clonotyped the PCR reads. Among tens of thousands of clones listed, roughly 15% were seen once. Each patient came to thyroid surgery without any prior treatment (of any kind). The sequenced sample consisted of blood. Receptors originate from a female donor with papillary thyroid cancer or a benign thyroid nodule (not recorded which). Some clones in this sample may be carry-over from other donors' samples.

This clone was recorded many times. This chain uses TRBV5-4 with TRBJ2-3; unclear D gene. Germline V gene sequence: CDR1 SGHNT, CDR2 YYREEE (reference sequence). V dropped 0 bases and J dropped 2 bases, with 7 bases sitting between them. The CDR3 length is 14 residues. The CDR3 loop is CASSLVGFTDTQYF. In DNA, the CDR3 is TGTGCCAGCAGCTTGGTGGGCTTCACAGATACGCAGTATTTT. Combining the CDR3 with reference TRBV5-4 and TRBJ2-3 gives the whole variable domain ETGVTQSPTHLIKTRGQQVTLRCSSQSGHNTVSWYQQALGQGPQFIFQYYREEENGRGNFPPRFSGLQFPNYSSELNVNALELDDSALYLCASSLVGFTDTQYFGPGTRLTVL.

This clone occurred many times. CDR3: CASSRLGRATAGELFF. The CDR3 region has the DNA TGTGCCAGCTCACGGCTTGGGAGGGCCACAGCCGGGGAGCTGTTTTTT. The chain is built from TRBV18 and TRBJ2-2; 7 nucleotides line up with TRBD2. CDR3 length equals 16 residues. V gave up 4 bases and J gave up 6 bases; unmatched junction bases: 11. Germline V gives CDR1 KGHSH, CDR2 LQKENI.

Concerning this clone: Because the CDR3 is missing its conserved closing phenylalanine or tryptophan, this is likely a read error. The rearrangement links TRBV6-1 to TRBJ1-5; D gene unclear. V was trimmed by 5 bases and J by 10 bases, leaving 15 bases between them. CDR1 MNHNS and CDR2 SASEGT come from the germline V gene. The CDR3 totals 13 residues. The CDR3 sequence: CASSRGEEHPQHL. For the CDR3, the DNA is TGTGCCAGCAGTCGAGGAGAGGAACATCCCCAGCATTTA.

This clone was seen a few times. At one boundary the junction diverges from the germline segment, which might be a read error. V is TRBV19 and J is TRBJ1-5, with TRBD1 identical over 12 bases. The CDR3 is made up of 14 amino acids. CDR1 LNHDA and CDR2 SQIVND come from the germline V gene (reference sequence). The CDR3 nucleotides read TGTGCCATTAGGGACAGGGGGCACAATCAGCCCCAGCATTTC. Amino acids: CAIRDRGHNQPQHF.

Ten or more counts support this clone. The rearrangement joins TRBV3-1 to TRBJ2-7, with 9 bases lining up with TRBD1. CDR3 length: 14 residues. V trimming: 4 bases; J trimming: 6 bases; junction bases outside the gene matches: 7. Germline CDR1 LGHDT, CDR2 YNNKEL (reference sequence). The CDR3 DNA follows: TGTGCCAGCAGCCGCGGGACAGGGTTCAGCGAGCAGTACTTC. The encoded protein is CASSRGTGFSEQYF.

The chain recombines TRBV5-1 with TRBJ2-1; 11 bases are a match to TRBD1. J was trimmed by 2 bases and V by 4 bases; bases with no gene match: 2. The germline CDR1 and CDR2 sequences are SGHRS and YFSETQ. The CDR3 runs to 15 residues. CDR3: CASSPGQGAYNEQFF. The CDR3 region has the DNA TGCGCCAGCAGCCCGGGACAGGGGGCCTACAATGAGCAGTTCTTC. Together with reference TRBV5-1 and TRBJ2-1, the CDR3 gives the full variable domain: KAGVTQTPRYLIKTRGQQVTLSCSPISGHRSVSWYQQTPGQGLQFLFEYFSETQRNKGNFPGRFSGRQFSNSRSEMNVSTLELGDSALYLCASSPGQGAYNEQFFGPGTRLTVL.

On this clone: A much larger clone differs from this one at a single base, so this may be a read error. V is TRBV29-1 and J is TRBJ2-6; D not resolved. The V and J ends lost 1 base and 3 bases respectively, with 13 bases between them. The CDR3 covers 16 residues. The germline V gene encodes CDR1 SQVTM and CDR2 ANQGSEA. For the CDR3, the DNA is TGCAGCGTTGAAGTTTTGACACCTTATGGGGCCAACGTCCTGACTTTC. It yields the protein CSVEVLTPYGANVLTF.

In this sample, this clone turned up a few times. The chain employs TRBV6-1 and TRBJ1-2; D is undetermined. The CDR3 consists of 14 residues. Germline CDR1 reads MNHNS; CDR2 reads SASEGT. The V gene lost 6 bases and the J gene lost 0 bases, with 11 bases spanning the gap. The CDR3 DNA follows: TGTGCCAGCAGAAAGACATTGACTAACTATGGCTACACCTTC. Its translation: CASRKTLTNYGYTF.

The sample holds many counts of this clone. The V and J genes are TRBV6-5 and TRBJ1-2; the match to TRBD1 covers 7 bases. Trimming cost V 0 bases and J 4 bases; bases outside gene matches: 5. CDR3 length: 15 amino acids. The germline CDR1 and CDR2 sequences are MNHEY and SVGAGI. In nucleotides, the CDR3 is TGTGCCAGCAGTTACTCGTTGGGACAGCCCTATGGCTACACCTTC. It encodes CASSYSLGQPYGYTF.

The chain combines TRBV6-5 with TRBJ1-1; D is undetermined. Germline V gives CDR1 MNHEY, CDR2 SVGAGI. This CDR3 is built from 11 residues. Trimming pared 5 bases from V and 6 bases from J, leaving 7 bases between. The CDR3 DNA is TGTGCCAGCAGTCGCCGGCCTGAAGCTTTCTTT. It codes for CASSRRPEAFF.

The sample holds one count of this clone. The conserved phenylalanine or tryptophan normally closing the CDR3 is absent here, so this likely arose from a read error. The genes are TRBV6-5 and TRBJ1-1; no firm D call. Trimming took off 4 bases at V and 5 bases at J, with 11 bases between the two ends. Germline V gives CDR1 MNHEY, CDR2 SVGAGI. This CDR3 is 13 amino acids long. The CDR3 is CASSLEHRTEAFC. The CDR3 bases are TGTGCCAGCAGTTTGGAACACCGGACTGAAGCTTTCTGT.

The sample holds many counts of this clone. The junction differs from germline at one of its ends, possibly a read error. The chain joins TRBV13 to TRBJ2-3, with 9 bases that match TRBD2. CDR3 length: 14 residues. Per germline, CDR1 PRHDT and CDR2 FYEKMQ (reference sequence). CDR3 DNA: TGTGCCAGCAGTTTAGCGGGAGTCACAGATACGCAGTATTTT. Translating it yields CASSLAGVTDTQYF.

This chain connects TRBV28 to TRBJ2-7; TRBD2 might be the D (6 bases). Germline V gene lookup returns CDR1 MDHEN and CDR2 SYDVKM. The V end lost 5 bases, the J end lost 4 bases, and 18 bases lay between the germline ends. The CDR3 contains 15 residues. DNA of the CDR3: TGTGCCAGCAGTAGCTCTAGCGCCGTAGTTTACGAGCAGTACTTC. Protein product: CASSSSSAVVYEQYF.

The chain is built from TRBV12-3 or TRBV12-4 and TRBJ2-1, with D possibly TRBD2 on 6 matching bases. The length of the CDR3 is 15 residues. V was shortened by 5 bases and J by 1 base, with 12 bases between the two germline ends. CDR3 nucleotide sequence: TGTGCCAGCAGTCCGTGGGGGGATTCCTACAATGAGCAGTTCTTC. Translated: CASSPWGDSYNEQFF.

This clone showed up just a few times. The chain is built from TRBV15 and TRBJ1-6; D is possibly TRBD1 (6 bases). The germline gives CDR1 LNHNV, CDR2 YYDKDF (reference sequence). V was shortened by 3 bases and J by 4 bases, with 7 bases between the two germline ends. This CDR3 has 14 residues. CDR3 protein: CATSRGQYNSPLHF. DNA for the CDR3: TGTGCCACCAGCAGGGGACAATATAATTCACCCCTCCACTTT.

The CDR3 loop is CSAGGQGRMFF. CDR3 nucleotides: TGCAGCGCAGGGGGACAGGGGAGGATGTTCTTC. The chain carries TRBV29-1 and TRBJ2-1; 10 positions agree with TRBD1. V was pared by 7 bases and J by 15 bases, with 9 bases of the junction left unmatched. This CDR3 comprises 11 residues. Germline V gene lookup returns CDR1 SQVTM and CDR2 ANQGSEA.

A word on this clone: A read error is likely, as this CDR3 ends without the conserved phenylalanine or tryptophan. Because the CDR3's place on the DNA is in doubt, the DNA is left out and the CDR3 is given as listed by TCRdb. The V gene is TRBV12-5, the J gene TRBJ2-2; the D call TRBD1 from the table was never checked on the DNA. The length of the CDR3 is 17 amino acids, counting both ends. In germline, CDR1 is LGHNT, CDR2 FRNRAP. The CDR3 region is CASGLGTGTGDTGELYL.

Many counts were recorded for this clone. The chain couples TRBV7-2 to TRBJ1-5; D uncertain. This CDR3 is 15 amino acids long. V shed 0 bases and J shed 0 bases, with 6 bases lying between them. Germline values: CDR1 SGHTA, CDR2 FQGNSA. CDR3 bases: TGTGCCAGCAGCTTAGCGGCGTATAGCAATCAGCCCCAGCATTTT. It translates to CASSLAAYSNQPQHF.